A single sample is the source of the 2 T cell receptor beta chains below, sequenced in a study of human T cells and chemical hapten exposure. TCRdb reanalysed the RACE reads using MiXCR and keeps one entry per CDR3 protein. The table records more than 65,000 distinct CDR3 sequences, around a third of them present only once. Time point indicated: patch test 1, 2 weeks after DPC sensitization. Stated treatment: therapeutic diphenylcyclopropenone sensitization with weekly scalp DPC. The source was whole blood, collected in connection with sensitization to the hapten diphenylcyclopropenone (DPC). The receptors come from a man aged 35 to 55 with alopecia areata. Some clones in this sample may be carry-over from other donors' samples.

The chain couples TRBV13 to TRBJ2-7; no definite D call. The CDR3 totals 13 residues. The V and J ends lost 1 base and 0 bases respectively, with 4 bases between them. The V gene's germline CDR1 is PRHDT and CDR2 FYEKMQ (reference sequence). CDR3 protein: CASSLASSYEQYF. The DNA for the CDR3 is TGTGCCAGCAGCTTAGCCAGCTCCTACGAGCAGTACTTC.

The V and J genes are TRBV24-1 and TRBJ2-2, with D perhaps being TRBD1 or TRBD2 (5 bases each). This CDR3 comprises 16 residues. Germline CDR1 reads KGHDR; CDR2 reads SFDVKD. Trimming cost V 5 bases and J 2 bases, with 14 bases left between them. This chain's CDR3 is CATSAPSRDNTGELFF. For the CDR3, the DNA is TGTGCCACCAGTGCCCCCTCCAGGGACAACACCGGGGAGCTGTTTTTT.